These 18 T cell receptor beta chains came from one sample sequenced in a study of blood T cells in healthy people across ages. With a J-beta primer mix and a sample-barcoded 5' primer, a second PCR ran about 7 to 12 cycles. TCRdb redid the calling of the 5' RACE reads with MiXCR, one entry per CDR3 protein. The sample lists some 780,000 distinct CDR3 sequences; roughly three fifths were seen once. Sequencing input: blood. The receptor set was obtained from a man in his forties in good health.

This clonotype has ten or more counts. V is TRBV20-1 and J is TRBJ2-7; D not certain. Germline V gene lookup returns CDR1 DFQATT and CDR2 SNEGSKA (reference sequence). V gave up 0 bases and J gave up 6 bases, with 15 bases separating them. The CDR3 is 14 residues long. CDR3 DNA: TGCAGTGCTAGAGATCTGGCGTTAGGATTCGAGCAGTACTTC. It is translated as CSARDLALGFEQYF.

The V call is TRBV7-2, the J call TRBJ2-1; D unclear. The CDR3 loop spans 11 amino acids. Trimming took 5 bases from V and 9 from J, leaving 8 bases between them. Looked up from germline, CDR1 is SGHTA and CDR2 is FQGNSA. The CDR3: CASSTSSEQFF. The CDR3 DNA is TGTGCCAGCAGCACTTCAAGTGAGCAGTTCTTC.

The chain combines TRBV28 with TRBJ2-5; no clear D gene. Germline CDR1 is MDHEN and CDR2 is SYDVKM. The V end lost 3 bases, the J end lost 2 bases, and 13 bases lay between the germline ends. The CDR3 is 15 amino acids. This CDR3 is CASSFASHLQETQYF. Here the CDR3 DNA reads TGTGCCAGCAGTTTTGCTAGTCACCTTCAAGAGACCCAGTACTTC.

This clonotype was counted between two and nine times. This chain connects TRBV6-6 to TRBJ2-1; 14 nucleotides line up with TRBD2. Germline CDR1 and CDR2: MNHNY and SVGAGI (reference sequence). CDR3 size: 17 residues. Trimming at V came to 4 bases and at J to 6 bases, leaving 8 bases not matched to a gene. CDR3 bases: TGTGCCAGCAGTTCGACTAGCGGGAGGGGGAGTGGCAATGAGCAGTTCTTC. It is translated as CASSSTSGRGSGNEQFF.

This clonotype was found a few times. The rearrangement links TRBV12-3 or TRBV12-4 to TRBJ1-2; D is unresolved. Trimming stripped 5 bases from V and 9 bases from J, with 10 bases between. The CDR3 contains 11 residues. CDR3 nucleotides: TGTGCCAGCAGTCTCGGACGGCGCTACACCTTC. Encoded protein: CASSLGRRYTF.

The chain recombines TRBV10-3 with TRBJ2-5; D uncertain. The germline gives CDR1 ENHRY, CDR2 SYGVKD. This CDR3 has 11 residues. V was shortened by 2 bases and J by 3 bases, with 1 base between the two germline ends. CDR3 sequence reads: CAISEEETQYF. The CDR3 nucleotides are TGTGCCATCAGTGAGGAAGAGACCCAGTACTTC.

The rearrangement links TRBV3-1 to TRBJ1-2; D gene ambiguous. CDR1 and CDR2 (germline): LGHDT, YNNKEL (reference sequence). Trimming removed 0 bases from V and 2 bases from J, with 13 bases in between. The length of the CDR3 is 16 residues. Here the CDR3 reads CASSQDRGAKNYGYTF. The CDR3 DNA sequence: TGTGCCAGCAGCCAAGATCGAGGCGCGAAAAACTATGGCTACACCTTC.

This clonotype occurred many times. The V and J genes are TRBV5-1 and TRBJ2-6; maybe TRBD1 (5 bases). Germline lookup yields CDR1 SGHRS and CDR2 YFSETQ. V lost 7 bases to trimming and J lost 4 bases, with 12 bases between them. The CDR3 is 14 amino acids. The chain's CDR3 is CASSQTGGANVLTF. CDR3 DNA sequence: TGCGCCAGCTCACAAACAGGAGGGGCCAACGTCCTGACTTTC.

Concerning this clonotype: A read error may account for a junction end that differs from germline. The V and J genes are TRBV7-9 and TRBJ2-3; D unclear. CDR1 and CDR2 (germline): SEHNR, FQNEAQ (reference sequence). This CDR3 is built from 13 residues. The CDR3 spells CAGSLYATDTQYF. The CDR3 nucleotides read TGTGCCGGCAGCTTATACGCGACAGATACGCAGTATTTT. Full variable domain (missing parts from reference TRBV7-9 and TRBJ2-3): DTGVSQNPRHKITKRGQNVTFRCDPISEHNRLYWYRQTLGQGPEFLTYFQNEAQLEKSRLLSDRFSAERPKGSFSTLEIQRTEQGDSAMYLCAGSLYATDTQYFGPGTRLTVL.

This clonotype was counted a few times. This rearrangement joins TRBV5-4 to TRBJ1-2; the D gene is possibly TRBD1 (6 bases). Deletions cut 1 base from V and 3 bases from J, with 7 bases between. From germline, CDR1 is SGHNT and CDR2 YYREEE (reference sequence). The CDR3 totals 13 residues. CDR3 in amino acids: CASSLRTDYGYTF. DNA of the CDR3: TGTGCCAGCAGCTTGAGGACAGACTATGGCTACACCTTC.

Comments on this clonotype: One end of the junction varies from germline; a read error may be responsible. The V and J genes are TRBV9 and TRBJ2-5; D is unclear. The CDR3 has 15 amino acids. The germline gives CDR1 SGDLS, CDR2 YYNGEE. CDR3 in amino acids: CTSSVDSRVRETQYF. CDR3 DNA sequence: TGTACCAGCAGCGTAGACTCCCGGGTACGAGAGACCCAGTACTTC.

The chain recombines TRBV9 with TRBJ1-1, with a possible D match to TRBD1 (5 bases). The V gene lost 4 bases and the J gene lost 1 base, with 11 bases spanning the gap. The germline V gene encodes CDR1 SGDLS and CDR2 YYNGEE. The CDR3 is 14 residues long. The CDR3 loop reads CASSSVGQNTEAFF. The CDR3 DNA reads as TGTGCCAGCAGCTCAGTAGGACAGAACACTGAAGCTTTCTTT.

The CDR3 region has the DNA TGTGCCAGCAGTTTAAGGACAGGGGAGGACTACGAGCAGTACTTC. Protein: CASSLRTGEDYEQYF. This chain connects TRBV28 to TRBJ2-4; TRBD1 aligns across 9 bases. Gene TRBJ2-7 matches the end of the DNA better, so the J call may be wrong. Germline values: CDR1 MDHEN, CDR2 SYDVKM. The CDR3 has 15 residues.

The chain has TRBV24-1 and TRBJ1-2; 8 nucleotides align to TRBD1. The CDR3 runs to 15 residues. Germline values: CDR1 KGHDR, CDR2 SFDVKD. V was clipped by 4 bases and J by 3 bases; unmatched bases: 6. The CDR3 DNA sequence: TGTGCCACCAGTGACCCGGGACAGGCCGACTATGGCTACACCTTC. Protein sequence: CATSDPGQADYGYTF.

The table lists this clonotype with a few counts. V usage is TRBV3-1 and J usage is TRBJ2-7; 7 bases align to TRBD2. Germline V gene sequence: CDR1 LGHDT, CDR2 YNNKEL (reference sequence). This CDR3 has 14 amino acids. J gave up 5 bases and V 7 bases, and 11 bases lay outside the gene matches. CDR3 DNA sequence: TGTGCCAGCAAAATAAGCGGGAATCCAAACGAGCAGTACTTC. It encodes CASKISGNPNEQYF.

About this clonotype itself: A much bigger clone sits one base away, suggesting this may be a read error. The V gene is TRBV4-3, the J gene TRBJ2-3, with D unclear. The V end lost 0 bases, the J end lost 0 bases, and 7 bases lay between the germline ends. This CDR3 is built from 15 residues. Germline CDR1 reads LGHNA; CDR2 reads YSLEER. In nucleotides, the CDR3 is TGCGCCAGCAGCCAAGAGAAGCAGAGCACAGATACGCAGTATTTT. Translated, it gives CASSQEKQSTDTQYF.

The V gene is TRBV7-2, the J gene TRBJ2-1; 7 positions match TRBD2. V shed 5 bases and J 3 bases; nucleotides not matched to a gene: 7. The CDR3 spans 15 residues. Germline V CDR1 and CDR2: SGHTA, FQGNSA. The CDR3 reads CASSVPGGVYNEQFF. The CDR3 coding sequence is TGTGCCAGCAGCGTACCGGGGGGAGTCTACAATGAGCAGTTCTTC.

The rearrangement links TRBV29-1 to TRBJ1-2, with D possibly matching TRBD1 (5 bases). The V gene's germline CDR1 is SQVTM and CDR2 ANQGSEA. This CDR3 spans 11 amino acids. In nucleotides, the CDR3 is TGCAGTGTGCTAGGGGAGGATGGCTACACCTTC. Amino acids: CSVLGEDGYTF.